These 17 T cell receptor beta chains were sequenced from one sample in a study of T cell responses to AZD1222 COVID-19 vaccine. The protocol was immunoSEQ multiplex PCR, while the TCRdb copy is restricted to in-frame clones and leaves out a portion. Altogether approximately 100,000 clones are present, roughly nine tenths being singletons, with the ten largest covering less than 8%. This specimen consisted of peripheral blood, obtained on day 0 of AZD1222 vaccination. These receptors came from an adult in good health.

The chain employs TRBV10-3 and TRBJ2-5; D not certain. The CDR3 has 12 amino acids. V lost 5 bases and J 5 bases, leaving 9 bases between the germline ends. Germline V gives CDR1 ENHRY, CDR2 SYGVKD. DNA of the CDR3: TGTGCCATCAGTAAGGAAGGCGAGACCCAGTACTTC. Residues: CAISKEGETQYF.

The chain has TRBV3-1 (or the pseudogene TRBV3-2) and TRBJ1-5; no firm D call. Germline lookup yields CDR1 LGHDT and CDR2 YNNKEL (reference sequence). CDR3 length: 14 amino acids. The V gene lost 1 base and the J gene lost 7 bases, with 11 bases spanning the gap. The CDR3 nucleotides read TGTGCCAGCAGCCAAGCGCAGGCCGGGCAGCCCCAGCATTTT. It codes for CASSQAQAGQPQHF.

This chain connects TRBV11-3 to TRBJ1-6; no reliable D call. Germline CDR1 reads SGHNT; CDR2 reads YENEEA. CDR3 size: 13 residues. V was trimmed by 0 bases and J by 7 bases, leaving 4 bases between them. Here the CDR3 DNA reads TGTGCCAGCAGCTTAGAGGGGAATTCACCCCTCCACTTT. Translation: CASSLEGNSPLHF.

The chain carries TRBV19 and TRBJ1-1; D gene uncertain. This CDR3 comprises 14 residues. In germline, CDR1 is LNHDA, CDR2 SQIVND (reference sequence). V was trimmed by 11 bases and J by 0 bases, leaving 16 bases between them. The DNA of the CDR3 is TGTGCCGCTAAGGATCCGGGGATGAACACTGAAGCTTTCTTT. Its translation is CAAKDPGMNTEAFF. Looking up the rest from reference TRBV19 and TRBJ1-1 gives the full variable domain: DGGITQSPKYLFRKEGQNVTLSCEQNLNHDAMYWYRQDPGQGLRLIYYSQIVNDFQKGDIAEGYSVSREKKESFPLTVTSAQKNPTAFYLCAAKDPGMNTEAFFGQGTRLTVV.

This chain links TRBV13 with TRBJ1-4; 8 bases are a match to TRBD1. Germline CDR1 is PRHDT and CDR2 is FYEKMQ (reference sequence). The CDR3 has 14 amino acids. The V gene end was trimmed by 6 bases and the J gene end by 4 bases; junction bases not matched to a gene: 4. CDR3 bases: TGTGCCAGCAGTCGGACAGGGCTTAATGAAAAACTGTTTTTT. Translated, it gives CASSRTGLNEKLFF.

The rearrangement links TRBV6-5 to TRBJ2-7; D remains ambiguous. This CDR3 comprises 15 residues. Germline V CDR1 and CDR2: MNHEY, SVGAGI. V gave up 0 bases and J gave up 7 bases, with 16 bases separating them. CDR3 sequence (DNA): TGTGCCAGCAGTTACTCCCGGCCACCTTTTGAAGAGCAGTACTTC. Translated: CASSYSRPPFEEQYF.

The chain has TRBV29-1 and TRBJ1-1; D might be TRBD1 (6 bases). In germline, CDR1 is SQVTM, CDR2 ANQGSEA. The ends were cut back, 6 bases at V and 3 bases at J, with 11 bases in the middle. The CDR3 runs 12 residues. DNA of the CDR3: TGCAGCGTGGGTAGGGGGGACACTGAAGCTTTCTTT. Amino acids: CSVGRGDTEAFF.

V usage is TRBV10-3 and J usage is TRBJ2-5, with TRBD2 as a possible D gene (5 bases). This CDR3 is 14 amino acids long. Germline assignment: CDR1 ENHRY and CDR2 SYGVKD. Deletions cut 3 bases from V and 2 bases from J, with 10 bases between. The DNA of the CDR3 is TGTGCCATCAGTGACGGGGAAGGACAAGAGACCCAGTACTTC. It specifies CAISDGEGQETQYF.

This chain uses TRBV5-1 with TRBJ1-5; 7 bases line up with TRBD1. The CDR3 runs 16 residues. The junction had 10 bases not matched to a gene; V was cut back by 0 bases and J by 7 bases. Germline CDR1 and CDR2: SGHRS and YFSETQ. The CDR3 DNA follows: TGCGCCAGCAGCTTGGGGGCAGGGGGAAATAGGCAGCCCCAGCATTTT. Protein sequence: CASSLGAGGNRQPQHF.

V and J are TRBV4-2 and TRBJ1-2; D remains ambiguous. The CDR3 has 14 amino acids. Trimming took 4 bases from V and 4 from J, leaving 13 bases between them. Germline CDR1 and CDR2: LGHNA and YNFKEQ. In nucleotides, the CDR3 is TGTGCCAGCAGCCGAGAGAAACCGGGCTATGGCTACACCTTC. Protein: CASSREKPGYGYTF.

The gene calls are TRBV7-3 and TRBJ2-3; weak D call: TRBD1 (5 bases). Per the germline V gene, CDR1 is SGHTA and CDR2 is FQGTGA. V was pared by 6 bases and J by 5 bases, with 21 bases between. This CDR3 region has 16 residues. CDR3 sequence reads: CASRPQGTPRVDTQYF. The CDR3 DNA sequence: TGTGCCAGCAGGCCTCAGGGTACGCCACGGGTAGATACGCAGTATTTT.

This chain connects TRBV28 to TRBJ2-7; 13 bases are shared with TRBD2. The germline V gene has CDR1 MDHEN and CDR2 SYDVKM. V was clipped by 8 bases and J by 5 bases; unmatched bases: 9. The CDR3 length is 15 residues. The CDR3 loop reads CASLRPGLAGNEQYF. CDR3 DNA: TGTGCCAGCCTTAGGCCGGGACTAGCGGGAAACGAGCAGTACTTC.

This clone turned up a few times. The V call is TRBV3-1 (or the pseudogene TRBV3-2), the J call TRBJ1-2; no clear D gene. V lost 1 base and J lost 0, with 15 bases in between. CDR1 is LGHDT, CDR2 YNNKEL, per germline (reference sequence). The length of the CDR3 is 17 residues. CDR3 DNA sequence: TGTGCCAGCAGCCAAGTTCCGTACTCCGGAGCTAACTATGGCTACACCTTC. It encodes CASSQVPYSGANYGYTF.

This chain uses TRBV11-2 with TRBJ2-5, with 11 bases fitting TRBD2. The germline V gene encodes CDR1 SGHAT and CDR2 FQNNGV. J was trimmed by 0 bases and V by 7 bases; bases with no gene match: 13. The CDR3 spans 18 residues. CDR3 amino acids: CASNNQASGGPYQETQYF. CDR3 nucleotide sequence: TGTGCCAGCAATAATCAGGCTAGCGGGGGGCCTTACCAAGAGACCCAGTACTTC.

This clone was seen only once. The same CDR3 is also encoded by other DNA sequences in this sample. The chain is built from TRBV6-2 or TRBV6-3 and TRBJ2-5; D gene uncertain. The V gene's germline CDR1 is MNHEY and CDR2 SVGEGT. The germline V and J ends were trimmed by 0 bases and 4 bases, with 3 bases remaining between them. The CDR3 is 12 residues long. The CDR3 sequence: CASSYSIETQYF. The CDR3 DNA sequence: TGTGCCAGCAGTTACTCGATAGAGACCCAGTACTTC.

V is TRBV19 and J is TRBJ1-3, with TRBD1 as a possible D gene (6 bases). The CDR3 is 15 amino acids. The germline V gene encodes CDR1 LNHDA and CDR2 SQIVND (reference sequence). With 11 bases removed from V and 0 bases from J, the gap between germline ends came to 17 bases. In DNA, the CDR3 is TGTGCCTCATGGGGGCCGAGAAGCTCTGGAAACACCATATATTTT. Translating it yields CASWGPRSSGNTIYF.

The chain has TRBV6-5 and TRBJ1-4, with TRBD1 matching over 7 bases. CDR3 length: 14 amino acids. Germline CDR1 is MNHEY and CDR2 is SVGAGI. Trimming took 6 bases from V and 8 from J; bases not matched to a gene: 9. For the CDR3, the DNA is TGTGCCAGCAGCTTACAGGGGCTAGGGGAAAAACTGTTTTTT. Its protein is CASSLQGLGEKLFF.